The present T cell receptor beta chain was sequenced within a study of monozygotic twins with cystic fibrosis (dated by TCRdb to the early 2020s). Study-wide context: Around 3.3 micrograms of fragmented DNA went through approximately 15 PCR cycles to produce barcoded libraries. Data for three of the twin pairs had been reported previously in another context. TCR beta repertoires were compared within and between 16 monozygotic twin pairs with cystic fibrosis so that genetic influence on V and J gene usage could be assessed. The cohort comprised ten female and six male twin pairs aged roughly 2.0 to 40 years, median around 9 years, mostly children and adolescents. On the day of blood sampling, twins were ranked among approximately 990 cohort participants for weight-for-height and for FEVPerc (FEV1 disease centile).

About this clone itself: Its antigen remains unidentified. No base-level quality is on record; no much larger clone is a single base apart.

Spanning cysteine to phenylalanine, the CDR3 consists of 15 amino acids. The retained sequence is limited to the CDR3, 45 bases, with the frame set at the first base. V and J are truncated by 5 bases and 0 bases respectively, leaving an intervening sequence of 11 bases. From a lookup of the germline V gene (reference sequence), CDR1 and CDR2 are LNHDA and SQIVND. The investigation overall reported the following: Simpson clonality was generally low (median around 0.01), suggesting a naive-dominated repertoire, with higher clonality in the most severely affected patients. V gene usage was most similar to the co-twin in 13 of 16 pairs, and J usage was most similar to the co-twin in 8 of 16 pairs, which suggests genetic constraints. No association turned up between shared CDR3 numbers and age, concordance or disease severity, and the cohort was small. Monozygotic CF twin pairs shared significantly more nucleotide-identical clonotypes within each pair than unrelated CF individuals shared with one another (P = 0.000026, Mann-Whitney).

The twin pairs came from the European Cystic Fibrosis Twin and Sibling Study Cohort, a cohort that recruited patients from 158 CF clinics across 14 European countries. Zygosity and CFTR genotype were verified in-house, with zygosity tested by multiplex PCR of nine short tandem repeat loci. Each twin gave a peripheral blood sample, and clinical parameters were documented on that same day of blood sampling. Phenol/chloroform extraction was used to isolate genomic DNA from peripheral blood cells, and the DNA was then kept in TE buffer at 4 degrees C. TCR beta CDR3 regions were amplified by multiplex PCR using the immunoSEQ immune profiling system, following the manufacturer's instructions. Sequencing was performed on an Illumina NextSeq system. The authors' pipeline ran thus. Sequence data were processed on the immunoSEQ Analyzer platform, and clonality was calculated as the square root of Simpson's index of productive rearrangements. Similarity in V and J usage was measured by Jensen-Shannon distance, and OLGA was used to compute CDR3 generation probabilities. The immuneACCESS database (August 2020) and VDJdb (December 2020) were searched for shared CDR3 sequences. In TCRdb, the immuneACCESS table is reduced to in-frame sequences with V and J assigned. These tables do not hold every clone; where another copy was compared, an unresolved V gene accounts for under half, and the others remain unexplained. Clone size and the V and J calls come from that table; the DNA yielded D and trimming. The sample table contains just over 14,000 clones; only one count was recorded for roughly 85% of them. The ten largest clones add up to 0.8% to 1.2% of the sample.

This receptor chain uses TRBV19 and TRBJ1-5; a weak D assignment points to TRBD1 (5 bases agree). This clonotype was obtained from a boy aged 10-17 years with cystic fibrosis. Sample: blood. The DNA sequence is TGTGCCAGTAGTCCGGACAAACATAGCAATCAGCCCCAGCATTTT. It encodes CASSPDKHSNQPQHF.